This note documents a single T cell receptor (beta chain) sequence. The CDR3 is made up of 15 amino acids. Germline CDR1 and CDR2: SGDLS and YYNGEE. V lost 0 bases to trimming and J lost 5 bases, with 15 bases between them. This entry is derived from a study of T cells in localized non-small cell lung cancer. The method was immunoSEQ multiplex PCR; TCRdb's version includes in-frame clones alone and lacks a portion of them. The sample yields around 35,000 clones, about 92% seen once. Material: peripheral blood, obtained before any cancer treatment. The chain uses TRBV9 and TRBJ2-7, with D hard to call. This receptor was taken from a female donor older than 55 with stage I lung adenocarcinoma. This CDR3 reads CASSVGASPRDEQYF. In DNA, the CDR3 is TGTGCCAGCAGCGTAGGGGCCAGCCCGAGAGACGAGCAGTACTTC.